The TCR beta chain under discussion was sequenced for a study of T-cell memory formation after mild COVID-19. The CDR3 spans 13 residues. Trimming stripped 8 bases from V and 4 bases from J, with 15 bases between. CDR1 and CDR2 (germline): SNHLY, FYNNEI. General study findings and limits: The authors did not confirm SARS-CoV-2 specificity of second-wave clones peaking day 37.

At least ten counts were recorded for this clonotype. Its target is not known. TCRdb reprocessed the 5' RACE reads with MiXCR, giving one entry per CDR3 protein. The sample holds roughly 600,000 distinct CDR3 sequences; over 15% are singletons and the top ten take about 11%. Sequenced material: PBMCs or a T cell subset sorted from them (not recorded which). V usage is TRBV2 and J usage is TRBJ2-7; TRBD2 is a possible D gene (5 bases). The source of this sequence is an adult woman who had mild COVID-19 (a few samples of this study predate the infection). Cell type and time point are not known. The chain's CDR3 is CASLLALGYEQYF. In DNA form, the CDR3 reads TGTGCCAGCCTTCTAGCATTAGGTTACGAGCAGTACTTC.